The 17 T cell receptor beta chains presented below share a single source sample, sequenced in a study of blood T cell repertoires in COVID-19 (dated by TCRdb to between 2020 and 2021). Libraries were made using the immunoSEQ multiplex PCR assay. TCRdb obtained this table from immuneACCESS and retained in-frame rearrangements with V and J assigned. These tables miss some clones; where compared with another copy, unresolved V genes account for less than half of the shortfall, and the remainder is unexplained. The sample records around 52,000 clones, approximately 82% of which are singletons. The top ten constitute about 5% of the sample. Specimen: peripheral blood. Source of these receptors: a human donor in a cohort sampled during active COVID-19.

The rearrangement uses TRBV6-6 and TRBJ1-5, with TRBD1 matching 11 bases. The CDR3 contains 15 residues. The trim removed 7 bases at V and 5 bases at J, leaving 7 bases unmatched. In germline, CDR1 is MNHNY, CDR2 SVGAGI (reference sequence). The CDR3 DNA sequence: TGTGCCAGCACCTCGGACAGGGGGCAGGATCAGCCCCAGCATTTT. Protein: CASTSDRGQDQPQHF.

The J gene is TRBJ2-3, the V gene TRBV11-2; 15 bases are shared with TRBD2. CDR3 length: 17 amino acids. The trim removed 1 base at V and 11 bases at J, leaving 10 bases unmatched. Germline V CDR1 and CDR2: SGHAT, FQNNGV. The CDR3 nucleotides are TGTGCCAGCAGCTTAGTAGGGACTAGCGGGGGGCGGGGGGGGCAGTATTTT. Its protein is CASSLVGTSGGRGGQYF.

The V call is TRBV20-1, the J call TRBJ1-2; D ambiguous. Germline CDR1 DFQATT, CDR2 SNEGSKA (reference sequence). The CDR3 is made up of 12 amino acids. V was trimmed by 3 bases and J by 2 bases, leaving 7 bases between them. For the CDR3, the DNA is TGCAGTGCTAGTGATATAAACTATGGCTACACCTTC. This gives the protein CSASDINYGYTF.

The chain has TRBV19 and TRBJ2-3; possibly TRBD2 for D (7 bases). In germline, CDR1 is LNHDA, CDR2 SQIVND (reference sequence). The CDR3 runs 18 residues. The ends were cut back, 6 bases at V and 4 bases at J, with 26 bases in the middle. DNA for the CDR3: TGTGCCAGTAGGGGTATTGTGAGGGGGGGCGGTAATCCAGATACGCAGTATTTT. Encoded protein: CASRGIVRGGGNPDTQYF.

This clone was detected a few times. The CDR3 DNA follows: TGTGCCAGCAGTTCGCGATTAGCGGGGAACAATGAGCAGTTCTTC. It specifies CASSSRLAGNNEQFF. The rearrangement uses TRBV6-5 and TRBJ2-1; TRBD2 matches 8 bases. V shed 4 bases, J shed 5 bases, and the junction held 7 bases outside the gene matches. The CDR3 is made up of 15 amino acids. CDR1 is MNHEY and CDR2 is SVGAGI in the germline V gene.

The rearrangement joins TRBV3-1 (or the pseudogene TRBV3-2) to TRBJ2-7; 10 nucleotides match TRBD1. J gave up 4 bases and V 0 bases, and 6 bases lay outside the gene matches. Germline V CDR1 and CDR2: LGHDT, YNNKEL (reference sequence). This CDR3 has 16 amino acids. CDR3 DNA sequence: TGTGCCAGCAGCCAAGACTCGACAGGGGGCAGGTACGAGCAGTACTTC. Its protein product is CASSQDSTGGRYEQYF.

The rearrangement uses TRBV10-3 and TRBJ1-2; 9 bases map to TRBD1. This CDR3 region has 14 residues. The junction had 4 bases not matched to a gene; V was cut back by 8 bases and J by 0 bases. Germline V gives CDR1 ENHRY, CDR2 SYGVKD. The CDR3, as DNA: TGTGCCATCGCGGGACAGGGACCTAACTATGGCTACACCTTC. It encodes CAIAGQGPNYGYTF.

This sequence joins TRBV18 and TRBJ1-2; 10 nucleotides align to TRBD1. The CDR3 is 15 amino acids. In germline, CDR1 is KGHSH, CDR2 LQKENI. V shed 2 bases and J 4 bases; nucleotides not matched to a gene: 4. In DNA, the CDR3 is TGTGCCAGCTCACCAGGGACAGGGGAATTCTATGGCTACACCTTC. Amino acid sequence: CASSPGTGEFYGYTF.

The gene calls are TRBV25-1 and TRBJ1-1; 9 positions agree with TRBD1. The V gene's germline CDR1 is MGHDK and CDR2 SYGVNS. The trim removed 5 bases at V and 4 bases at J, leaving 8 bases unmatched. The CDR3 sequence is 15 residues long. The CDR3 sequence: CASSKQGQGSTEAFF. DNA of the CDR3: TGTGCCAGCAGTAAACAAGGACAGGGGTCCACTGAAGCTTTCTTT.

V and J are TRBV29-1 and TRBJ2-3; 8 bases fit TRBD1. Unmatched junction bases numbered 13, after V lost 7 bases and J lost 4 bases. The CDR3 has 15 residues. Germline V gives CDR1 SQVTM, CDR2 ANQGSEA. The CDR3 region has the DNA TGCAGCGCGGTACAGCCGGACAGGGCCCCAGATACGCAGTATTTT. This codes for CSAVQPDRAPDTQYF.

V usage is TRBV7-2 and J usage is TRBJ2-1, with TRBD2 matching over 7 bases. The CDR3 totals 14 residues. J lost 8 bases, V lost 0 bases, and 4 bases had no gene match. Germline V gene sequence: CDR1 SGHTA, CDR2 FQGNSA. CDR3 amino acids: CASSLAGGVDEQFF. The CDR3 bases are TGTGCCAGCAGCTTAGCGGGGGGGGTTGATGAGCAGTTCTTC.

The V call is TRBV10-3, the J call TRBJ2-2; 8 positions agree with TRBD2. Germline values: CDR1 ENHRY, CDR2 SYGVKD. The CDR3 is 15 amino acids. Unmatched junction bases numbered 7, after V lost 5 bases and J lost 5 bases. Here the CDR3 DNA reads TGTGCCATCAGTCCCAGCGGGGGCGGAACCGGGGAGCTGTTTTTT. Translation: CAISPSGGGTGELFF.

V gene TRBV5-1 combines with J gene TRBJ2-1, with D possibly matching TRBD2 (5 bases). The V end lost 3 bases, the J end lost 0 bases, and 13 bases lay between the germline ends. The germline CDR1 and CDR2 sequences are SGHRS and YFSETQ. There are 16 residues in the CDR3. CDR3 amino acids: CASSSLPGSSYNEQFF. CDR3 bases: TGCGCCAGCAGCTCCCTTCCGGGGAGCTCCTACAATGAGCAGTTCTTC.

Here the CDR3 DNA reads TGTGCCAGCAGCTTGGGCGTTGATAATTCACCCCTCCACTTT. As protein: CASSLGVDNSPLHF. The chain is built from TRBV5-6 and TRBJ1-6; D not certain. Germline-derived CDR1 and CDR2 are SGHDT and YYEEEE. Trimming cost V 0 bases and J 5 bases, with 6 bases left between them. The CDR3 sequence is 14 residues long. The whole variable domain, filled in from reference TRBV5-6 and TRBJ1-6, reads DAGVTQSPTHLIKTRGQQVTLRCSPKSGHDTVSWYQQALGQGPQFIFQYYEEEERQRGNFPDRFSGHQFPNYSSELNVNALLLGDSALYLCASSLGVDNSPLHFGNGTRLTVT.

V and J are TRBV18 and TRBJ2-4, with D perhaps matching TRBD1 (5 bases). Trimming cost V 3 bases and J 5 bases, with 11 bases left between them. This CDR3 region has 14 residues. The germline gives CDR1 KGHSH, CDR2 LQKENI. The CDR3 region has the DNA TGTGCCAGCTCACCGACAGCGAGCCAAAACATTCAGTACTTC. It codes for CASSPTASQNIQYF.

CDR3 sequence (DNA): TGTGCCAGCAGTGACCGACAGGGGGCCACACTGAACACTGAAGCTTTCTTT. Its translation is CASSDRQGATLNTEAFF. The chain uses TRBV2 and TRBJ1-1; 10 nucleotides line up with TRBD1. Losses at the gene ends were 3 bases for V and 0 bases for J; bases not matched to a gene: 7. This CDR3 is built from 17 residues. Germline-derived CDR1 and CDR2 are SNHLY and FYNNEI.

The chain links TRBV4-1 to TRBJ2-2; 12 bases are a match to TRBD2. The CDR3 extends over 18 amino acids. The V and J ends lost 1 base and 4 bases, in that order; junction bases with no gene match: 7. Looked up from germline, CDR1 is MGHRA and CDR2 is YSYEKL. The CDR3 here is CASSQGASGGAITGELFF. CDR3 DNA sequence: TGCGCCAGCAGCCAAGGGGCTAGCGGGGGGGCAATCACCGGGGAGCTGTTTTTT.